This T cell receptor (beta chain) was identified during a study of T cells in localized non-small cell lung cancer. Study results and caveats: A single tumor region was sequenced, leaving heterogeneity possible. In adjacent lung appeared a median about 58 of the top 100 tumor clones. Uninvolved adjacent lung showed higher T cell clonality than tumor. Overall survival was longer when the density of T cells in the blood was higher.

Germline trimming cut 4 bases from V and 0 bases from J; bases unmatched to any gene: 9. The CDR3 has 17 residues. CDR1 SGHNT and CDR2 YENEEA come from the germline V gene. The assay was immunoSEQ multiplex PCR, and TCRdb's table has in-frame clones only and misses some. This sample has 2,500 to 3,000 clones, with roughly a quarter found just once. This clone is medium-sized in the sample. What it binds is unknown. The sequence was obtained from a male donor at least 60 years old with stage II lung adenocarcinoma. V usage is TRBV11-3 and J usage is TRBJ1-3, with 7 bases identical to TRBD1. Sequencing was performed on lung tumor tissue, taken before any cancer treatment. The CDR3 sequence is CASSSLTGQDSGNTIYF. The CDR3 DNA is TGTGCCAGCAGCTCACTAACTGGACAGGACTCTGGAAACACCATATATTTT.